The 31 T cell receptor beta chains below come from one sample, sequenced in a study of cytomegalovirus exposure and HLA in healthy donors. Vbeta (60) and Jbeta (13) primers were used in the PCR. Sequenced by immunoSEQ multiplex PCR; TCRdb stores in-frame clones only, minus some. The sample has 150,000 to 200,000 clones, 70% to 85% seen once. The sample comprised PBMCs. The receptors originated from a male donor in good health and CMV-seronegative.

The CDR3 nucleotides read TGTGCCAGCAGTCAGGGTATTCATCAGCCCCAGCATTTT. It specifies CASSQGIHQPQHF. The rearrangement uses TRBV5-6 and TRBJ1-5; possible D gene TRBD1, 5 bases. Germline loops: CDR1 SGHDT, CDR2 YYEEEE. The length of the CDR3 is 13 residues. The V end lost 5 bases, the J end lost 5 bases, and 11 bases lay between the germline ends. Full variable domain (missing parts from reference TRBV5-6 and TRBJ1-5): DAGVTQSPTHLIKTRGQQVTLRCSPKSGHDTVSWYQQALGQGPQFIFQYYEEEERQRGNFPDRFSGHQFPNYSSELNVNALLLGDSALYLCASSQGIHQPQHFGDGTRLSIL.

This chain links TRBV5-1 with TRBJ2-7; TRBD2 might be the D (6 bases). Trimming left V 3 bases short and J 1 base short, with 11 bases between. This CDR3 comprises 14 residues. Germline V gives CDR1 SGHRS, CDR2 YFSETQ. The CDR3 DNA is TGCGCCAGCAGCTGGGGGGAGAGGTCCTACGAGCAGTACTTC. Protein: CASSWGERSYEQYF.

The V gene is TRBV7-8, the J gene TRBJ1-3, with D possibly being TRBD1 (6 bases). The V gene's germline CDR1 is SGHVS and CDR2 FQNEAQ. Trimming stripped 3 bases from V and 4 bases from J, with 10 bases between. The CDR3 spans 14 residues. The CDR3 loop is CASSFGTSGNTIYF. CDR3 nucleotide sequence: TGTGCCAGCAGCTTCGGGACATCGGGAAACACCATATATTTT. The entire variable domain, with the rest obtained from reference TRBV7-8 and TRBJ1-3, is as follows: GAGVSQSPRYKVAKRGQDVALRCDPISGHVSLFWYQQALGQGPEFLTYFQNEAQLDKSGLPSDRFFAERPEGSVSTLKIQRTQQEDSAVYLCASSFGTSGNTIYFGEGSWLTVV.

This clone has more than one count but fewer than ten. V usage is TRBV2 and J usage is TRBJ2-7; 10 bases match TRBD2. V shed 6 bases, J shed 5 bases, and the junction held 10 bases outside the gene matches. The CDR3 covers 15 residues. CDR1 is SNHLY and CDR2 is FYNNEI in the germline V gene. This chain's CDR3 is CASRTQRGGPDEQYF. CDR3 sequence (DNA): TGTGCCAGCAGGACTCAGCGGGGGGGCCCTGACGAGCAGTACTTC.

About this clone itself: Other DNA variants within this sample encode the same CDR3. The CDR3 loop reads CASSLGLAGETQYF. The CDR3 DNA is TGTGCCAGCAGCCTCGGACTAGCGGGAGAGACCCAGTACTTC. V and J are TRBV7-2 and TRBJ2-5; 11 bases are a match to TRBD2. From germline, CDR1 is SGHTA and CDR2 FQGNSA. V dropped 5 bases and J dropped 4; count of bases not matched to a gene: 3. There are 14 residues in the CDR3.

This clone was detected a few times. The chain has TRBV7-6 and TRBJ2-5; possibly TRBD1 for D (6 bases). The length of the CDR3 is 15 residues. Germline V gene sequence: CDR1 SGHVS, CDR2 FNYEAQ. V gave up 3 bases and J gave up 5 bases, with 16 bases separating them. CDR3: CASSFDQGPRETQYF. The CDR3 DNA reads TGTGCCAGCAGCTTCGACCAGGGGCCTAGGGAGACCCAGTACTTC.

V and J are TRBV5-5 and TRBJ1-3; D remains unclear. Trimming shortened V by 0 bases and J by 3 bases, and 10 bases separated the two germline ends. This CDR3 comprises 15 residues. From germline, CDR1 is SGHKS and CDR2 YYEKEE (reference sequence). CDR3 region: CASSLVGVGGNTIYF. The CDR3 nucleotides read TGTGCCAGCAGCTTGGTAGGAGTAGGTGGAAACACCATATATTTT. Looking up the rest from reference TRBV5-5 and TRBJ1-3 gives the full variable domain: DAGVTQSPTHLIKTRGQQVTLRCSPISGHKSVSWYQQVLGQGPQFIFQYYEKEERGRGNFPDRFSARQFPNYSSELNVNALLLGDSALYLCASSLVGVGGNTIYFGEGSWLTVV.

This sequence joins TRBV7-2 and TRBJ2-7; 9 bases match TRBD2. Germline V gene sequence: CDR1 SGHTA, CDR2 FQGNSA. Trimming at V came to 1 base and at J to 3 bases, leaving 4 bases not matched to a gene. CDR3 length: 15 residues. The CDR3 DNA reads as TGTGCCAGCAGCTTAGTAGCGGGAGAGCGCTACGAGCAGTACTTC. Its protein is CASSLVAGERYEQYF.

The V gene is TRBV29-1, the J gene TRBJ2-2; TRBD2 is a possible D gene (6 bases). CDR1 and CDR2 from the germline V gene are SQVTM and ANQGSEA. The CDR3 extends over 13 amino acids. V lost 7 bases, J lost 8 bases, and 17 bases lay in between. The CDR3 sequence is CSAPAGGKGELFF. The CDR3, as DNA: TGCAGCGCCCCGGCGGGCGGGAAAGGGGAGCTGTTTTTT.

The chain couples TRBV5-4 to TRBJ2-7; tentative D call: TRBD1 (6 bases). Germline V gene sequence: CDR1 SGHNT, CDR2 YYREEE (reference sequence). The CDR3 spans 14 residues. V was clipped by 3 bases and J by 5 bases, with 15 bases between them. The CDR3 sequence is CASSWNGRGHEQYF. CDR3 nucleotide sequence: TGTGCCAGCAGCTGGAATGGCAGGGGCCACGAGCAGTACTTC.

This clone was seen a single time. This sequence joins TRBV5-4 and TRBJ2-7; 11 bases line up with TRBD2. The V and J ends lost 3 bases and 1 base, in that order; junction bases with no gene match: 3. Germline V gene lookup returns CDR1 SGHNT and CDR2 YYREEE (reference sequence). The CDR3 loop spans 15 amino acids. CDR3 amino acids: CASSSGTSGSYEQYF. The CDR3 DNA is TGTGCCAGCAGCTCCGGGACTAGCGGATCCTACGAGCAGTACTTC.

This rearrangement joins TRBV9 to TRBJ2-3; D remains unclear. This CDR3 is built from 12 residues. Germline CDR1 reads SGDLS; CDR2 reads YYNGEE. Trimming left V 3 bases short and J 2 bases short, with 4 bases between. This chain's CDR3 is CASSGLTDTQYF. CDR3 bases: TGTGCCAGCAGCGGACTCACAGATACGCAGTATTTT. Supplemented by reference TRBV9 and TRBJ2-3, the full variable domain reads DSGVTQTPKHLITATGQRVTLRCSPRSGDLSVYWYQQSLDQGLQFLIQYYNGEERAKGNILERFSAQQFPDLHSELNLSSLELGDSALYFCASSGLTDTQYFGPGTRLTVL.

The rearrangement joins TRBV6-1 to TRBJ1-4; D is unclear. The CDR3 runs to 16 residues. The germline V gene has CDR1 MNHNS and CDR2 SASEGT. V lost 0 bases and J lost 0, with 8 bases in between. DNA for the CDR3: TGTGCCAGCAGTGAAGCTGTAGGAGCAACTAATGAAAAACTGTTTTTT. Its translation is CASSEAVGATNEKLFF.

V usage is TRBV18 and J usage is TRBJ1-4; D not certain. Germline-derived CDR1 and CDR2 are KGHSH and LQKENI. V was cut by 3 bases and J by 4 bases, with 6 bases left in between. The CDR3 has 13 amino acids. CDR3 DNA: TGTGCCAGCTCACCTTCGGTTAATGAAAAACTGTTTTTT. Amino acids: CASSPSVNEKLFF. The full variable domain, its missing parts supplied by reference TRBV18 and TRBJ1-4, is NAGVMQNPRHLVRRRGQEARLRCSPMKGHSHVYWYRQLPEEGLKFMVYLQKENIIDESGMPKERFSAEFPKEGPSILRIQQVVRGDSAAYFCASSPSVNEKLFFGSGTQLSVL.

The chain carries TRBV27 and TRBJ2-1; TRBD1 aligns across 10 bases. With V trimmed by 6 bases and J by 12 bases, 11 bases remained unmatched. CDR1 is MNHEY, CDR2 SMNVEV, per germline (reference sequence). The CDR3 spans 14 residues. CDR3 protein: CASRDRQGAKGQFF. CDR3 sequence (DNA): TGTGCCAGCAGAGACCGACAGGGGGCGAAGGGGCAGTTCTTC.

The chain recombines TRBV5-5 with TRBJ2-2; tentative D call: TRBD1 (6 bases). This CDR3 contains 16 residues. With 3 bases removed from V and 2 bases from J, the gap between germline ends came to 14 bases. Germline-derived CDR1 and CDR2 are SGHKS and YYEKEE (reference sequence). The CDR3 region is CASSWPVDRNTGELFF. CDR3 nucleotide sequence: TGTGCCAGCAGCTGGCCGGTGGACAGAAACACCGGGGAGCTGTTTTTT. The entire variable domain, with the rest obtained from reference TRBV5-5 and TRBJ2-2, is as follows: DAGVTQSPTHLIKTRGQQVTLRCSPISGHKSVSWYQQVLGQGPQFIFQYYEKEERGRGNFPDRFSARQFPNYSSELNVNALLLGDSALYLCASSWPVDRNTGELFFGEGSRLTVL.

The chain recombines TRBV5-1 with TRBJ2-6; TRBD1 matches 9 bases. CDR1 SGHRS and CDR2 YFSETQ come from the germline V gene. CDR3 length: 19 residues. The J segment lost 0 bases and the V segment lost 2 bases, leaving 9 bases of the junction unmatched. The CDR3 DNA reads TGCGCCAGCAGCTTACCTCTGGGACAGGGCTCCTCTGGGGCCAACGTCCTGACTTTC. This encodes CASSLPLGQGSSGANVLTF.

The rearrangement joins TRBV30 to TRBJ1-6; D is ambiguous. V was cut by 4 bases and J by 6 bases, with 13 bases left in between. The germline V gene has CDR1 GTSNPN and CDR2 SVGIG (reference sequence). The CDR3 totals 14 residues. CDR3 sequence (DNA): TGTGCCTGGATGTTAAAAGGGAGTAATTCACCCCTCCACTTT. This codes for CAWMLKGSNSPLHF.

The V call is TRBV28, the J call TRBJ1-1, with TRBD1 matching 9 bases. With 3 bases clipped from V and 1 base from J, the junction kept 9 bases outside the gene matches. This CDR3 spans 17 amino acids. Germline V gene sequence: CDR1 MDHEN, CDR2 SYDVKM. CDR3 in DNA: TGTGCCAGCAGTTTGGGGGGACAGGGATCGGGGAACACTGAAGCTTTCTTT. Protein: CASSLGGQGSGNTEAFF.

The chain uses TRBV7-2 and TRBJ1-1; 8 nucleotides line up with TRBD1. Germline lookup yields CDR1 SGHTA and CDR2 FQGNSA. V trimming: 2 bases; J trimming: 5 bases; junction bases outside the gene matches: 7. The CDR3 has 15 amino acids. The CDR3 loop is CASSLRQGARTEAFF. The CDR3 DNA is TGTGCCAGCAGCTTAAGGCAGGGGGCAAGGACTGAAGCTTTCTTT.

The genes are TRBV11-2 and TRBJ2-7; D remains ambiguous. Per the germline V gene, CDR1 is SGHAT and CDR2 is FQNNGV. This CDR3 has 12 residues. V lost 5 bases and J 3 bases, leaving 8 bases between the germline ends. CDR3 sequence reads: CASSPPGYEQYF. CDR3 DNA sequence: TGTGCCAGCAGCCCCCCCGGCTACGAGCAGTACTTC.

The genes are TRBV5-4 and TRBJ2-1, with D perhaps matching TRBD1 (5 bases). The CDR3 sequence is 14 residues long. CDR1 and CDR2 from the germline V gene are SGHNT and YYREEE (reference sequence). Trimming removed 2 bases at V and 9 bases at J, with 15 bases between. CDR3 nucleotide sequence: TGTGCCAGCAGCTTATTTGGATCTCAGGGTGAGCAGTTCTTC. The encoded protein is CASSLFGSQGEQFF.

The chain carries TRBV4-3 and TRBJ1-1; no definite D call. V shed 2 bases and J shed 3 bases, with 13 bases lying between them. There are 15 residues in the CDR3. Per germline, CDR1 LGHNA and CDR2 YSLEER. DNA of the CDR3: TGCGCCAGCAGCCAAAGGAAACAGCGGGACACTGAAGCTTTCTTT. Translating gives CASSQRKQRDTEAFF.

V usage is TRBV12-5 and J usage is TRBJ2-3; 7 nucleotides match TRBD2. The CDR3 length is 16 residues. Trimming at V came to 5 bases and at J to 0 bases, leaving 8 bases not matched to a gene. Per germline, CDR1 LGHNT and CDR2 FRNRAP. DNA for the CDR3: TGTGCTAGTGGTATACTTCCTAGCGGAAGCACAGATACGCAGTATTTT. Translating it yields CASGILPSGSTDTQYF.

The chain carries TRBV6-6 and TRBJ2-2; 9 nucleotides line up with TRBD1. This CDR3 is 14 amino acids long. Germline V CDR1 and CDR2: MNHNY, SVGAGI (reference sequence). The ends lost 8 bases at V and 3 bases at J; junction bases unmatched: 4. The CDR3 loop is CASRRTGDTGELFF. DNA for the CDR3: TGTGCCAGCCGACGGACAGGGGACACCGGGGAGCTGTTTTTT.

This clone was seen a handful of times. This chain links TRBV6-5 with TRBJ1-5; TRBD1 might be the D (6 bases). Per the germline V gene, CDR1 is MNHEY and CDR2 is SVGAGI. This CDR3 has 15 residues. Deletions cut 3 bases from V and 5 bases from J, with 14 bases between. CDR3 in amino acids: CASSYTTGSDQPQHF. DNA for the CDR3: TGTGCCAGCAGTTATACTACAGGGTCCGATCAGCCCCAGCATTTT.

This clone was counted a single time. This chain joins TRBV19 and TRBJ2-7; D not certain. Trimming removed 5 bases at V and 2 bases at J, with 4 bases between. The CDR3 is 11 residues long. Germline CDR1 and CDR2: LNHDA and SQIVND (reference sequence). Here the CDR3 DNA reads TGTGCCAGTAGTTCGGCCTACGAGCAGTACTTC. Its translation: CASSSAYEQYF.

The J gene is TRBJ2-6, the V gene TRBV28; 8 positions agree with TRBD1. The CDR3 totals 18 residues. Germline V gene sequence: CDR1 MDHEN, CDR2 SYDVKM. V shed 6 bases and J 0 bases; nucleotides not matched to a gene: 10. The CDR3 DNA is TGTGCCAGCAGGCCTCCGGGACAGGCGTTCTCTGGGGCCAACGTCCTGACTTTC. Its translation is CASRPPGQAFSGANVLTF.

The chain employs TRBV6-5 and TRBJ2-2; no clear D gene. The V gene lost 5 bases and the J gene lost 3 bases, with 13 bases spanning the gap. The CDR3 consists of 15 residues. The germline V gene encodes CDR1 MNHEY and CDR2 SVGAGI. CDR3 bases: TGTGCCAGCAGTCCTCCTTTTACGGACACCGGGGAGCTGTTTTTT. The encoded protein is CASSPPFTDTGELFF.

Only a few counts were recorded for this clone. The chain has TRBV7-2 and TRBJ2-2, with TRBD1 as a possible D gene (6 bases). The V gene lost 2 bases and the J gene lost 2 bases, with 15 bases spanning the gap. CDR3 length: 17 amino acids. Germline CDR1 reads SGHTA; CDR2 reads FQGNSA. In nucleotides, the CDR3 is TGTGCCAGCAGCTTAATCTTCTCCAGGGGCAACACCGGGGAGCTGTTTTTT. It yields the protein CASSLIFSRGNTGELFF.

V is TRBV5-4 and J is TRBJ1-2; D not certain. V lost 4 bases and J 3 bases, leaving 16 bases between the germline ends. The CDR3 has 15 residues. CDR1 SGHNT and CDR2 YYREEE come from the germline V gene (reference sequence). For the CDR3, the DNA is TGTGCCAGCAGCCAGGTCGGCGCGGGTGACTATGGCTACACCTTC. Protein product: CASSQVGAGDYGYTF.